This passage covers 14 T cell receptor beta chains from one sample sequenced in a study of blood T cell repertoires in COVID-19. Clones were read by immunoSEQ multiplex PCR, and TCRdb kept only the in-frame ones, dropping some. The sample records some 220,000 clones, approximately 85% being singletons. The sequencing input was peripheral blood. The receptors shown here come from a woman between 65 and 79 years old with COVID-19, enrolled during active disease.

The V call is TRBV7-2, the J call TRBJ1-5; D gene ambiguous. The V end lost 1 base, the J end lost 3 bases, and 10 bases lay between the germline ends. The length of the CDR3 is 15 residues. Germline assignment: CDR1 SGHTA and CDR2 FQGNSA. The chain's CDR3 is CASSLVDGVNQPQHF. In DNA form, the CDR3 reads TGTGCCAGCAGCTTAGTGGATGGAGTCAATCAGCCCCAGCATTTT.

The CDR3 DNA follows: TGTGCCAGTAGTATCCAGGCAGGGACTTTGAACACTGAAGCTTTCTTT. It specifies CASSIQAGTLNTEAFF. This chain connects TRBV19 to TRBJ1-1, with D possibly TRBD1 on 5 matching bases. The ends were cut back, 3 bases at V and 0 bases at J, with 14 bases in the middle. This CDR3 contains 16 residues. CDR1 is LNHDA and CDR2 is SQIVND in the germline V gene (reference sequence).

The chain joins TRBV7-2 to TRBJ1-2; TRBD1 matches at 7 bases. The ends lost 1 base at V and 3 bases at J; junction bases unmatched: 2. From germline, CDR1 is SGHTA and CDR2 FQGNSA. The CDR3 totals 14 residues. The CDR3, as DNA: TGTGCCAGCAGCTTAGTTGGACAGGACTATGGCTACACCTTC. This encodes CASSLVGQDYGYTF.

The V gene is TRBV2, the J gene TRBJ1-3, with a tentative D call TRBD1 (6 bases). Trimming took 5 bases from V and 0 from J, leaving 14 bases between them. Germline V gene lookup returns CDR1 SNHLY and CDR2 FYNNEI. The CDR3 sequence is 16 residues long. Written as DNA, the CDR3 is TGTGCCAGCAGTTCACAGGGTGTTAGCTCTGGAAACACCATATATTTT. Translating it yields CASSSQGVSSGNTIYF.

The chain uses TRBV5-4 and TRBJ2-2; D uncertain. The V end was cut by 0 bases, the J end by 0 bases, with 9 bases between. The CDR3 is 16 amino acids. Germline V gene sequence: CDR1 SGHNT, CDR2 YYREEE (reference sequence). For the CDR3, the DNA is TGTGCCAGCAGCTTGGCCCGGTTTGCGAACACCGGGGAGCTGTTTTTT. Translating it yields CASSLARFANTGELFF.

This chain connects TRBV7-9 to TRBJ1-1, with D possibly TRBD1 on 5 matching bases. Between the trimmed V and J ends, which lost 5 bases and 2 bases, there was a span of 15 bases. The CDR3 extends over 15 amino acids. Germline V gene sequence: CDR1 SEHNR, CDR2 FQNEAQ (reference sequence). CDR3 loop: CASSPRGQVNTEAFF. The CDR3 bases are TGTGCCAGCAGCCCTAGGGGCCAGGTAAACACTGAAGCTTTCTTT.

The chain is built from TRBV19 and TRBJ1-5; D ambiguous. CDR1 is LNHDA, CDR2 SQIVND, per germline (reference sequence). Trimming removed 1 base from V and 4 bases from J, with 8 bases in between. The CDR3 is 14 amino acids. CDR3 nucleotides: TGTGCCAGTAGTATAGCGAACGGTAATCAGCCCCAGCATTTT. Translation gives CASSIANGNQPQHF.

The rearrangement uses TRBV5-1 and TRBJ2-2; tentatively, D is TRBD1 (6 bases). This CDR3 spans 15 amino acids. CDR1 is SGHRS and CDR2 is YFSETQ in the germline V gene. The V gene lost 6 bases and the J gene lost 3 bases, with 15 bases spanning the gap. The CDR3 loop reads CASIQGSGDTGELFF. The CDR3, as DNA: TGCGCCAGCATTCAGGGGAGTGGGGACACCGGGGAGCTGTTTTTT.

The chain is built from TRBV19 and TRBJ2-7; 9 nucleotides line up with TRBD2. Germline CDR1 LNHDA, CDR2 SQIVND (reference sequence). The CDR3 covers 14 residues. The junction had 4 bases not matched to a gene; V was cut back by 4 bases and J by 3 bases. The CDR3: CASSTVAGVYEQYF. CDR3 DNA: TGTGCCAGTAGTACGGTAGCGGGAGTCTACGAGCAGTACTTC. The whole variable domain, remainder taken from reference TRBV19 and TRBJ2-7, is DGGITQSPKYLFRKEGQNVTLSCEQNLNHDAMYWYRQDPGQGLRLIYYSQIVNDFQKGDIAEGYSVSREKKESFPLTVTSAQKNPTAFYLCASSTVAGVYEQYFGPGTRLTVT.

The CDR3 region is CASSYRHINEQFF. In nucleotides, the CDR3 is TGTGCCAGCAGTTACCGCCACATCAATGAGCAGTTCTTC. The rearrangement uses TRBV6-2 or TRBV6-3 and TRBJ2-1, with D unclear. V was trimmed by 2 bases and J by 6 bases, leaving 8 bases between them. CDR3 size: 13 residues. CDR1 and CDR2 from the germline V gene are MNHEY and SVGEGT.

In this sample, this clone turned up once. V and J are TRBV11-1 and TRBJ2-1; TRBD2 matches 7 bases. CDR1 and CDR2 from the germline V gene are SGHAT and FQDESV (reference sequence). This CDR3 has 14 residues. The trim removed 0 bases at V and 5 bases at J, leaving 1 base unmatched. The CDR3 DNA is TGTGCCAGCAGCTTAGCACTAGCGAACAATGAGCAGTTCTTC. Its protein product is CASSLALANNEQFF.

This chain uses TRBV3-1 (or the pseudogene TRBV3-2) with TRBJ1-5, with D possibly TRBD1 on 5 matching bases. Germline V lookup: CDR1 LGHDT, CDR2 YNNKEL (reference sequence). Trimming took off 0 bases at V and 2 bases at J, with 17 bases between the two ends. The CDR3 sequence is 18 residues long. Written as DNA, the CDR3 is TGTGCCAGCAGCCAAGAAGTCATTGGGGGGGGTCGCAATCAGCCCCAGCATTTT. Its protein is CASSQEVIGGGRNQPQHF.

CDR3 protein: CASSLGLEGNTIYF. CDR3 in DNA: TGCGCCAGCAGCTTGGGACTGGAGGGAAACACCATATATTTT. The genes are TRBV5-1 and TRBJ1-3; D is undetermined. Germline CDR1 SGHRS, CDR2 YFSETQ. The CDR3 covers 14 residues. Deletions cut 0 bases from V and 4 bases from J, with 8 bases between.

This clone was detected once. V is TRBV7-2 and J is TRBJ2-1; the match to TRBD2 covers 8 bases. V shed 5 bases, J shed 8 bases, and the junction held 11 bases outside the gene matches. The CDR3 is 15 amino acids. Germline values: CDR1 SGHTA, CDR2 FQGNSA. CDR3 coding DNA: TGTGCCAGCAGCAAAAAGGGACTAGATGCGCATGAGCAGTTCTTC. Encoded protein: CASSKKGLDAHEQFF.